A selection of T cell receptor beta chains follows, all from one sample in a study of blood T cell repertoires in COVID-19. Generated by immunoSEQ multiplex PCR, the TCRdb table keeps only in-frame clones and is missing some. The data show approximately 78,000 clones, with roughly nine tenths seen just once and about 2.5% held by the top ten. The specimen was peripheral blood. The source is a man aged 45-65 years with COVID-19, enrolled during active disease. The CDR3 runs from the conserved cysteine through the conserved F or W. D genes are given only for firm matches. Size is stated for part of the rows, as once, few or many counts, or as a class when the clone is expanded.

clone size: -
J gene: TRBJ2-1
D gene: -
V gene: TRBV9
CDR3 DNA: TGTGCCAGCAGCGTATTATGGGGCGCCTACAATGAGCAGTTCTTC
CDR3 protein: CASSVLWGAYNEQFF

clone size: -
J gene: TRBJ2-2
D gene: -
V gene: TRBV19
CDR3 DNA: TGTGCCAGTAGTAGACTCACTAACACCGGGGAGCTGTTTTTT
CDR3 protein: CASSRLTNTGELFF

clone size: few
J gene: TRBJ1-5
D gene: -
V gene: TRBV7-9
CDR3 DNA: TGTGCCAGCAGCCCGACACAGGACAATCAGCCCCAGCATTTT
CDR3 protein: CASSPTQDNQPQHF

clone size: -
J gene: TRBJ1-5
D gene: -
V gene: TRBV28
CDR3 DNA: TGTGCCAGCACCAGGGTCGGTCAGCCCCAGCATTTT
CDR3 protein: CASTRVGQPQHF

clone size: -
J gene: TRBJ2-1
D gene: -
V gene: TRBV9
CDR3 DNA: TGTGCCAGCAGCGTAGCTACGGCGGGCACTACCGGCTCCTACAATGAGCAGTTCTTC
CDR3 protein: CASSVATAGTTGSYNEQFF

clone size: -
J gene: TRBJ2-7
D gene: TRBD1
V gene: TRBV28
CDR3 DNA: TGTGCCAGCAGTTTACGGACAGGGTCCCGTCTGGGCGAGCAGTACTTC
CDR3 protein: CASSLRTGSRLGEQYF

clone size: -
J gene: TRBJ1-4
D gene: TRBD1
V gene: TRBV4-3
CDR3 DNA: TGCGCCAGCAGCCCCGGACAGGGGGAAAAACTGTTTTTT
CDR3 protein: CASSPGQGEKLFF

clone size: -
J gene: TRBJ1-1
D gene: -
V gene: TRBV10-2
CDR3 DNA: TGCGCCACCTTTACCGGACACTACAAAGCTGAAGCTTTCTTT
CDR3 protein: CATFTGHYKAEAFF

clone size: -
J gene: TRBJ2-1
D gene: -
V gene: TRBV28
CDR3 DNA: TGTGCCAGCAGTTTAACAGGGCCTCCCTACAATGAGCAGTTCTTC
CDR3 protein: CASSLTGPPYNEQFF

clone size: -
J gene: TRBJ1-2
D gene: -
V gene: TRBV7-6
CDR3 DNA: TGTGCCAGCAGTGGGGAGGGCGGCTATGGCTACACCTTC
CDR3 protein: CASSGEGGYGYTF

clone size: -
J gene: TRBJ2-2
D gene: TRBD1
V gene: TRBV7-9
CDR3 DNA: TGTGCCAGCAGCCCCCCGGGACAGGCGGGCCCCGGGGAGCTGTTTTTT
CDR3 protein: CASSPPGQAGPGELFF

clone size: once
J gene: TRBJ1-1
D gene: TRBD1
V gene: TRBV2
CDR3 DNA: TGTGCCAGCAGTGAGCACAGGGGCACTGAAGCTTTCTTT
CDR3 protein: CASSEHRGTEAFF

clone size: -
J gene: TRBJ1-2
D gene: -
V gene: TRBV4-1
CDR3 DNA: TGCGCCAGCAGCCAAGTAGGAGGGCCCGGCTACACCTTC
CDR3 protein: CASSQVGGPGYTF

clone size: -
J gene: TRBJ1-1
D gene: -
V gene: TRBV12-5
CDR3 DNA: TGTGCTAGTGGAACAGGGTCTGAAGCTTTCTTT
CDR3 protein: CASGTGSEAFF

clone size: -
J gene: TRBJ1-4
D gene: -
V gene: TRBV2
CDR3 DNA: TGTGCCAGCGCGGGGACGGAGGCCGGGGAACTGTTTTTT
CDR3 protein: CASAGTEAGELFF

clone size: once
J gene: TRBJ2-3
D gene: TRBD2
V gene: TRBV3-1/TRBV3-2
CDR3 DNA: TGTGCCAGCAGCGGAGAAGAAGCGGGAGGGCCAGATACGCAGTATTTT
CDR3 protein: CASSGEEAGGPDTQYF

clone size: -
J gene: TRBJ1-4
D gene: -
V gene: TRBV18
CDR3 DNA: TGTGCCAGCTCACTGGACAGTAAGAATGAAAAACTGTTTTTT
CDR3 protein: CASSLDSKNEKLFF

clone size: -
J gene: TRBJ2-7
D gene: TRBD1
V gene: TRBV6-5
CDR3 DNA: TGTGCCAGCAGCCGGGACAGGGCCTCCTACGAGCAGTACTTC
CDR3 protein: CASSRDRASYEQYF

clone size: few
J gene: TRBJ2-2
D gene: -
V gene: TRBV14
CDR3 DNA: TGTGCCAGCAGCCAAGGGCCAGTCACCGGGGAGCTGTTTTTT
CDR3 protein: CASSQGPVTGELFF

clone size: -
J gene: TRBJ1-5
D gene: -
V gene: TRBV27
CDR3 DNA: TGTGCCAGCAGTTTCCCGGGAAAAAATCAGCCCCAGCATTTT
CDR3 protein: CASSFPGKNQPQHF

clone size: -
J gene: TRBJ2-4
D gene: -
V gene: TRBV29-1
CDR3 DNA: TGCAGCGTTGCTCTTCTAGCCAAAAACATTCAGTACTTC
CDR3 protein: CSVALLAKNIQYF

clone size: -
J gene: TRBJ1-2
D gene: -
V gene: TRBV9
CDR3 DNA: TGTGCCAGCAGCGTCTGGTCGGGCGGGCCGGACTATGGCTACACCTTC
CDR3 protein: CASSVWSGGPDYGYTF

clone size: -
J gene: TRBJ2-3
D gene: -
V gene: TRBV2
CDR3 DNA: TGTGCCAGCAGCGCCTACAGATCAGATACGCAGTATTTT
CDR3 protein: CASSAYRSDTQYF

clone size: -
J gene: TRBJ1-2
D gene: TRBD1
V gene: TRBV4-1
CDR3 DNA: TGCGCCAGCAGCCAGGGGACAGGCTATGGCTACACCTTC
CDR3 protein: CASSQGTGYGYTF

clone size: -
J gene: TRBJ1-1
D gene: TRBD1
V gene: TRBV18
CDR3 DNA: TGTGCCAGCTCACCGTTCACAATAACAGGGGTGAACACTGAAGCTTTCTTT
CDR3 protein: CASSPFTITGVNTEAFF

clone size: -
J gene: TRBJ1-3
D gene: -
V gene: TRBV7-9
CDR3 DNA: TGTGCCAGCAGCCCAGGGGTCGCCGGAAACACCATATATTTT
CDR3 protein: CASSPGVAGNTIYF

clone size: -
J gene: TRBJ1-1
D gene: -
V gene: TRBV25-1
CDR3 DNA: TGTGCCAGCAGTGTGACAGGAGGTAAGGGTGAAGCTTTCTTT
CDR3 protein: CASSVTGGKGEAFF

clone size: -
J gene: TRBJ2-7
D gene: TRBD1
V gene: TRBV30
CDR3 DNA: TGTGCCTGGAGTGGCGACAGGGGCTACGAGCAGTACTTC
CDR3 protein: CAWSGDRGYEQYF

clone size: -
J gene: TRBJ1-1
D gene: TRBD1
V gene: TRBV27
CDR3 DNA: TGTGCCAGCAGTTTCCCTTCAGGGGGGTCGGCTTTCTTT
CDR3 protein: CASSFPSGGSAFF

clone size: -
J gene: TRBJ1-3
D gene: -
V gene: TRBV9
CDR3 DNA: TGTGCCAGCAGCCCTGAGGGACTTTTCTCTGGAAACACCATATATTTT
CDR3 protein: CASSPEGLFSGNTIYF

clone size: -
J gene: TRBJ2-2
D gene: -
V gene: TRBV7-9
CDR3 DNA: TGTGCCAGCAGCTCATTCGGTAGCGGGGAGCTGTTTTTT
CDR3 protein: CASSSFGSGELFF

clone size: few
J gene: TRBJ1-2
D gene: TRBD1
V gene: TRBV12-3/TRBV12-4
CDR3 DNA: TGTGCCAGCAGCCTCGACAGGGAACGAGGCTACACCTTC
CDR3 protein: CASSLDRERGYTF

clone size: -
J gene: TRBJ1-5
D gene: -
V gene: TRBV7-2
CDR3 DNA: TGTGCCAGCAGCCCCCTGGGAGGGGGCAATCAGCCCCAGCATTTT
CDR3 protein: CASSPLGGGNQPQHF

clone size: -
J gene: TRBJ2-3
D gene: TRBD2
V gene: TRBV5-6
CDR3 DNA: TGTGCCAGCAGCTCTCCCTTAGCGGGTCGCACAGATACGCAGTATTTT
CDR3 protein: CASSSPLAGRTDTQYF

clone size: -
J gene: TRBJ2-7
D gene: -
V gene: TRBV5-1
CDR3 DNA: TGCGCCAGCAGCTCCTACTCCGGGACATTGAGCGAGCAGTACTTC
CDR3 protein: CASSSYSGTLSEQYF

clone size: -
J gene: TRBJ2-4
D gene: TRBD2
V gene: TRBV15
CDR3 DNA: TGTGCCACCAGCACCCGTCGGGGGGGGCAGGAAAACATTCAGTACTTC
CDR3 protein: CATSTRRGGQENIQYF

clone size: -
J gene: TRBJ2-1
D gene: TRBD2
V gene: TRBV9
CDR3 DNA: TGTGCCAGCAGCCCGCCGGGACTAGCGGGCAGGAATGAGCAGTTCTTC
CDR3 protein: CASSPPGLAGRNEQFF

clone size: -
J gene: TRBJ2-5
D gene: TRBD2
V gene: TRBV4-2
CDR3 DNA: TGTGCCAGCAGCCAAGCTGCCTCAGCGGGGGTCGGGGAGACCCAGTACTTC
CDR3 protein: CASSQAASAGVGETQYF

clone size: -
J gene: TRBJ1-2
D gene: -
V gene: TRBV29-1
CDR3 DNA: TGCAGCGTTGAAGATCAGCCGGGTGCTAACTATGGCTACACCTTC
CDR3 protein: CSVEDQPGANYGYTF

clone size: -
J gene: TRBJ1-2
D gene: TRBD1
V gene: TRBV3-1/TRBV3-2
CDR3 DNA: TGTGCCAGCAGCCAACCCGGACAGGGAGTGGGTAGCTATGGCTACACCTTC
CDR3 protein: CASSQPGQGVGSYGYTF

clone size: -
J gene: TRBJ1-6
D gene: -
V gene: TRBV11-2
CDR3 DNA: TGTGCCAGCAGCTTCAGCCGGGGGTCACCCCTCCACTTT
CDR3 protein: CASSFSRGSPLHF

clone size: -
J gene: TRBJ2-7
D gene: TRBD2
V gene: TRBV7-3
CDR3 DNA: TGTGCCAGCAGCTTAAACGGGGGGTCGGACGAGCAGTACTTC
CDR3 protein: CASSLNGGSDEQYF

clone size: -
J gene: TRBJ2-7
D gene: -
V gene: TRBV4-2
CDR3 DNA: TGTGCCAGCAGCCAAGATGAGGGTGACTCCTACGAGCAGTACTTC
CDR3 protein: CASSQDEGDSYEQYF

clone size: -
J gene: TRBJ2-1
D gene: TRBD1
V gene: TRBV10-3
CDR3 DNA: TGTGCCATATCGACAGGGAATGAGCAGTTCTTC
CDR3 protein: CAISTGNEQFF

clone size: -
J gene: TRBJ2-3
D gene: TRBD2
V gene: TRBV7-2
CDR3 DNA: TGTGCCAGCAGCCCCCAACCGGGACTAGCGGGAGAAGGAGATACGCAGTATTTT
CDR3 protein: CASSPQPGLAGEGDTQYF

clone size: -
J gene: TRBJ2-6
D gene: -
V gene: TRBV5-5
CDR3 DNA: TGTGCCAGCAGCTTGGCCCCAGGAAGCTCTGGGGCCAACGTCCTGACTTTC
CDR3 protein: CASSLAPGSSGANVLTF

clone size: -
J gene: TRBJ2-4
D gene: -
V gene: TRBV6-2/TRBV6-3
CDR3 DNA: TGTGCCAGCAGTTACTCGCCGTTCGGCGGGAACATTCAGTACTTC
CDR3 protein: CASSYSPFGGNIQYF

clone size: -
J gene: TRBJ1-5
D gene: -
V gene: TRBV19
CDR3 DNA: TGTGCCAGTTCCTCGGGGAAGGATCAGCCCCAGCATTTT
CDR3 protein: CASSSGKDQPQHF